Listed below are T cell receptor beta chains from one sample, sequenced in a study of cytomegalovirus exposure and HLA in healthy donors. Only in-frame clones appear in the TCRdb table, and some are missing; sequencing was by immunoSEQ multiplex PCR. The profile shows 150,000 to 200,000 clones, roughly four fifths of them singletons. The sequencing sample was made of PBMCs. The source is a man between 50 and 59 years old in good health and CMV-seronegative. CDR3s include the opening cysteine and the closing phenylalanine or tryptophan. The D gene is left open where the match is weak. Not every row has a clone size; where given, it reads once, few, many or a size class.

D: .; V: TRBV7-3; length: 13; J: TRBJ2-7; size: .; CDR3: CASSTHREAEQYF; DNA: TGTGCCAGCAGCACCCACAGGGAAGCCGAGCAGTACTTC
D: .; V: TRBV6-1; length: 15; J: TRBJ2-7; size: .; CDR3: CASSDRAGRSYEQYF; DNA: TGTGCCAGCAGTGATAGGGCGGGACGGTCCTACGAGCAGTACTTC
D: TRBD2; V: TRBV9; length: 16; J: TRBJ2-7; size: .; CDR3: CASSVEGRSGFYEQYF; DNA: TGTGCCAGCAGCGTAGAAGGGCGTAGCGGGTTCTACGAGCAGTACTTC
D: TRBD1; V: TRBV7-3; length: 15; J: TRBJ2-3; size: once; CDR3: CASTQGGTSTDTQYF; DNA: TGTGCCAGCACCCAAGGGGGCACTTCCACAGATACGCAGTATTTT
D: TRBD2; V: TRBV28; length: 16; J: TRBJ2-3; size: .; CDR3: CASSPYLAGVVNTQYF; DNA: TGTGCCAGCAGTCCCTATCTAGCGGGAGTGGTGAATACGCAGTATTTT
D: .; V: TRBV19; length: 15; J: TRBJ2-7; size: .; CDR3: CASSPRGRGGHEQYF; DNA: TGTGCCAGTAGTCCCCGGGGCAGGGGTGGTCACGAGCAGTACTTC
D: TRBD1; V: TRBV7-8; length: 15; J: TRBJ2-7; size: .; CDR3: CASSLRLTGGDEQYF; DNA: TGTGCCAGCAGCTTAAGGCTAACAGGGGGTGACGAGCAGTACTTC
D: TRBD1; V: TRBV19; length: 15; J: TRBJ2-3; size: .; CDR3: CASSMGDSNTDTQYF; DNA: TGTGCCAGTAGTATGGGGGACAGTAACACAGATACGCAGTATTTT
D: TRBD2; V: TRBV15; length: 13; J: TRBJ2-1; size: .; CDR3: CATSSARAGEQFF; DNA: TGTGCCACCAGCAGTGCCAGAGCGGGGGAGCAGTTCTTC
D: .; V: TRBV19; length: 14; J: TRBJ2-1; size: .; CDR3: CASRDSPTYPEQFF; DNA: TGTGCCAGTAGAGATAGCCCGACCTATCCGGAGCAGTTCTTC
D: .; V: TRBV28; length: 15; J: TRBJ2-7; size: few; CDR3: CASSPPGPTGYEQYF; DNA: TGTGCCAGCAGCCCACCAGGCCCCACTGGCTACGAGCAGTACTTC
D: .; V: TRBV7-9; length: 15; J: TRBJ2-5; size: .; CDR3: CSSTLGTLYQETQYF; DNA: TGTTCCAGCACCCTAGGGACTTTGTACCAAGAGACCCAGTACTTC
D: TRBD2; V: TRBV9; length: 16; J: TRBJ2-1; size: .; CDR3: CASSVEREGSYNEQFF; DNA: TGTGCCAGCAGCGTAGAACGGGAGGGCAGCTACAATGAGCAGTTCTTC
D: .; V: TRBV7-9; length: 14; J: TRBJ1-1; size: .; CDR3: CASSREAAYTEAFF; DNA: TGTGCCAGCAGCCGGGAGGCGGCGTACACTGAAGCTTTCTTT
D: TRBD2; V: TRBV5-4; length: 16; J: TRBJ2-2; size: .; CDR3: CASSPRAGGTTGELFF; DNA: TGTGCCAGCAGCCCCCGGGCGGGGGGGACCACCGGGGAGCTGTTTTTT
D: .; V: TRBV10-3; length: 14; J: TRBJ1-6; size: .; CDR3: CAISESPTNSPLHF; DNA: TGTGCCATCAGTGAGTCCCCTACTAATTCACCCCTCCACTTT
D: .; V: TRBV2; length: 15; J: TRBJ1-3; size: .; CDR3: CASSGVQGVQNTIYF; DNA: TGTGCCAGCAGTGGGGTCCAGGGCGTGCAGAACACCATATATTTT
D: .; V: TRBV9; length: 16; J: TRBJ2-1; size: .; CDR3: CASSVVGSRSYNEQFF; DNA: TGTGCCAGCAGCGTAGTCGGGAGCCGTTCCTACAATGAGCAGTTCTTC
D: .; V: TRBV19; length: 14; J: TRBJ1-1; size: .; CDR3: CASSIRQQNTEAFF; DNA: TGTGCCAGTAGTATCCGACAGCAGAACACTGAAGCTTTCTTT
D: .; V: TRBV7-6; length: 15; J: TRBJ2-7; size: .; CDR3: CASSLAGDTSYEQYF; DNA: TGTGCCAGCAGCTTAGCGGGGGACACATCCTACGAGCAGTACTTC
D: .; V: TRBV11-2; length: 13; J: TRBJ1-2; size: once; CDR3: CASSLDRSGGYAF; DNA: TGTGCCAGCAGCTTAGATCGATCAGGAGGCTACGCCTTC
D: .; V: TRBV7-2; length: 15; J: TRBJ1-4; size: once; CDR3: CASSRGPNRDEKLFF; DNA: TGTGCCAGCAGCCGCGGGCCTAATCGGGATGAAAAACTGTTTTTT
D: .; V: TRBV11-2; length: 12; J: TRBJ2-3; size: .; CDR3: CASSPATKTQYF; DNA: TGTGCCAGCAGCCCTGCCACAAAGACGCAGTATTTT
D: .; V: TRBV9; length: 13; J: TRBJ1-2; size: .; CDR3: CASSVTGYYGYTF; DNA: TGTGCCAGCAGCGTAACAGGGTACTATGGCTACACCTTC
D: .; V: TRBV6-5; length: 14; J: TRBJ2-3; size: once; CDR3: CASKPGQSTDTQYF; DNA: TGTGCCAGCAAACCGGGACAAAGCACAGATACGCAGTATTTT
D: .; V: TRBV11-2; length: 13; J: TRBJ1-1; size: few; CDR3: CASIDYMNTEAFF; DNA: TGTGCCAGCATCGACTACATGAACACTGAAGCTTTCTTT
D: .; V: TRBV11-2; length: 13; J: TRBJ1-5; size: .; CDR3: CASSPPGGQPQHF; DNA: TGTGCCAGCAGCCCTCCCGGGGGTCAGCCCCAGCATTTT
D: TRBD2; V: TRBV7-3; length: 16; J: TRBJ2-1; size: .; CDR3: CASRAGTSGGYNEQFF; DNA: TGTGCCAGCAGGGCCGGGACTAGCGGGGGATACAATGAGCAGTTCTTC
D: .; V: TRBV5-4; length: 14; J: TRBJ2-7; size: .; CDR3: CASSLTSGVHEQYF; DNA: TGTGCCAGCAGCTTAACTTCGGGGGTCCACGAGCAGTACTTC
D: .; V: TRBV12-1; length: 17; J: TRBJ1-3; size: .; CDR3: CASSFRDRFISGNTIYF; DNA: TGTGCCAGCAGCTTTAGGGACAGGTTTATCTCTGGAAACACCATATATTTT
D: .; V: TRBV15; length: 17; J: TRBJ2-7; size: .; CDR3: CATSRTGRYSPFYEQYF; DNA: TGTGCCACCAGCAGGACAGGTCGATACTCCCCTTTTTACGAGCAGTACTTC
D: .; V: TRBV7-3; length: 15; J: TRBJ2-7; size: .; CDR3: CASSPADGGPYEQYF; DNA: TGTGCCAGCAGCCCCGCCGATGGGGGCCCCTACGAGCAGTACTTC
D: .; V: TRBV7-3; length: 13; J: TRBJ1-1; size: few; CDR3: CASSLTGTTEAFF; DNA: TGTGCCAGCAGCTTAACCGGGACAACTGAAGCTTTCTTT
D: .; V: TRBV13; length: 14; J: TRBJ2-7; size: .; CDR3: CASSLVRRESEQYF; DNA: TGTGCCAGCAGCTTAGTCCGTCGGGAAAGCGAGCAGTACTTC
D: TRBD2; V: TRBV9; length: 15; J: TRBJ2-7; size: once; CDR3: CASSVVASGTYEQYF; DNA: TGTGCCAGCAGCGTAGTGGCTAGCGGGACATACGAGCAGTACTTC
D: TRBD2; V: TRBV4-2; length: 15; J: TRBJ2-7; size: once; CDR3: CASSQEWGGVYEQYF; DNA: TGTGCCAGCAGCCAAGAATGGGGGGGAGTCTACGAGCAGTACTTC
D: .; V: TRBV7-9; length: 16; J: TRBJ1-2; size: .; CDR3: CASSPEGGTNNYGYTF; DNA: TGTGCCAGCAGCCCCGAGGGAGGCACTAATAACTATGGCTACACCTTC
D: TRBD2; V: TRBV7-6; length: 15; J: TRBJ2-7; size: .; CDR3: CASTPLAGSSYEQYF; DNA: TGTGCCAGCACCCCTTTAGCGGGTAGCTCCTACGAGCAGTACTTC
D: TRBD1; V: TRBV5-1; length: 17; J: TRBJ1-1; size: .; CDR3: CASSSQGVSFRNTEAFF; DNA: TGCGCCAGCAGCTCACAGGGGGTCTCCTTCCGGAACACTGAAGCTTTCTTT
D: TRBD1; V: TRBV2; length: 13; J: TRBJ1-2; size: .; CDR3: CASEGARRTGYTF; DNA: TGTGCCAGCGAGGGGGCTCGGCGGACAGGCTACACCTTC
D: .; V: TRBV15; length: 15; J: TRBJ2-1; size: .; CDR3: CATSRGSLSHNEQFF; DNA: TGTGCCACCAGCAGAGGTAGTCTTTCGCACAATGAGCAGTTCTTC
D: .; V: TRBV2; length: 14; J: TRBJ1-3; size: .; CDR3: CASRLRTAGNTIYF; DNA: TGTGCCAGCAGACTAAGGACAGCTGGAAACACCATATATTTT
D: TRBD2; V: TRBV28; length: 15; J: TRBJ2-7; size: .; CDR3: CASGLTSGRTDEQYF; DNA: TGTGCCAGCGGGTTGACTAGCGGGAGAACCGACGAGCAGTACTTC
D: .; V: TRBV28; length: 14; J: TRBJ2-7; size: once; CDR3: CASSQGSLVHEQYF; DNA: TGTGCCAGCAGTCAGGGGTCCCTAGTCCACGAGCAGTACTTC
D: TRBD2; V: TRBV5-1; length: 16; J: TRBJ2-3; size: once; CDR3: CASSLEGSGGIDTQYF; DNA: TGCGCCAGCAGCTTGGAGGGGAGCGGGGGGATAGATACGCAGTATTTT
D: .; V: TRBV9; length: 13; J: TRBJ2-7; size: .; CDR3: CASSVGGRDEQYF; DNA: TGTGCCAGCAGCGTCGGGGGGCGGGACGAGCAGTACTTC
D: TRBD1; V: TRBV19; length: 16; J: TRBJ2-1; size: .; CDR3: CASIPTGGPLYNEQFF; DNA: TGTGCCAGTATACCTACAGGGGGCCCGTTATACAATGAGCAGTTCTTC
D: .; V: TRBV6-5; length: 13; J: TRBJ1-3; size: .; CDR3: CASSRGFGNTIYF; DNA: TGTGCCAGCAGTCGAGGATTTGGAAACACCATATATTTT
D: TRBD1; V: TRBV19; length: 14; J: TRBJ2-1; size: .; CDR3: CASSLDRVSWGQFF; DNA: TGTGCCAGTAGCCTGGACAGGGTATCATGGGGGCAGTTCTTC
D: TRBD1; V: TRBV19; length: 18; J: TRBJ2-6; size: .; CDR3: CASSIAQGASSGANVLTF; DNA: TGTGCCAGTAGTATAGCGCAGGGGGCCAGCTCTGGGGCCAACGTCCTGACTTTC
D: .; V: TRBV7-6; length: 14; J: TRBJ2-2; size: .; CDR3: CASSLGQMTGELFF; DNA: TGTGCCAGCAGCCTCGGACAGATGACCGGGGAGCTGTTTTTT